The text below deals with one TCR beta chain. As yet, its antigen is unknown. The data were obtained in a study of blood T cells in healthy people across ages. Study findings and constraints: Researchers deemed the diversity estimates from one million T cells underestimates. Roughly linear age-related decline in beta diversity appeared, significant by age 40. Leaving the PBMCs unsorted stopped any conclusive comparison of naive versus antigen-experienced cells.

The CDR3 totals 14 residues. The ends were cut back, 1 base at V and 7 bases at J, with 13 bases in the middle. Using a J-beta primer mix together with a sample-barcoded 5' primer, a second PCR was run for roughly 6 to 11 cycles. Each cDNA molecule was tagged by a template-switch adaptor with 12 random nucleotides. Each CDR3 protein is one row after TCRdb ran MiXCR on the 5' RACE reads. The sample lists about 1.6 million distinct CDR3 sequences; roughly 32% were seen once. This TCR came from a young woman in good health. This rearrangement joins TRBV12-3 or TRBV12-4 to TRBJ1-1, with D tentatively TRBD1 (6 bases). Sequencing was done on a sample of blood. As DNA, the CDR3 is TGTGCCAGCAGTTTAGGACAGGCCGCTAGTGAAGCTTTCTTT. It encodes CASSLGQAASEAFF.